The 25 T cell receptor beta chains presented below share a single source sample, sequenced in a study of CD8 T cells in Susac syndrome. An input of about 0.5 to 1 ug of RNA was subjected to reverse transcription using random hexamers. TCRdb re-called the immunoSEQ multiplex PCR reads with MiXCR, one entry per CDR3 protein. The sample carries 85,000 to 90,000 distinct CDR3 sequences, about 93% recorded once. The sample consisted of CD8+ T cells from PBMCs. These receptors came from a human donor in good health.

The genes are TRBV6-6 and TRBJ2-5; D is tentatively TRBD1 or TRBD2 (5 bases each). Trimming took 7 bases from V and 2 from J, leaving 11 bases between them. Per germline, CDR1 MNHNY and CDR2 SVGAGI (reference sequence). CDR3 length equals 13 residues. The CDR3 DNA sequence: TGTGCCAGCACCCTGGGGGTGCAAGAGACCCAGTACTTC. As protein: CASTLGVQETQYF.

The chain recombines TRBV3-1 with TRBJ1-2; the D gene is possibly TRBD1 (6 bases). This CDR3 is built from 16 residues. Trimming took off 1 base at V and 3 bases at J, with 15 bases between the two ends. CDR1 and CDR2 from the germline V gene are LGHDT and YNNKEL (reference sequence). The chain's CDR3 is CASSQGGGADDYGYTF. The DNA of the CDR3 is TGTGCCAGCAGCCAAGGCGGGGGGGCTGATGACTATGGCTACACCTTC.

V is TRBV3-1 and J is TRBJ2-5; D is unresolved. The CDR3 has 15 residues. Germline V CDR1 and CDR2: LGHDT, YNNKEL (reference sequence). The V gene lost 4 bases and the J gene lost 5 bases, with 17 bases spanning the gap. This CDR3 reads CASSPPLPLGETQYF. In DNA form, the CDR3 reads TGTGCCAGCAGCCCACCTCTACCGCTGGGGGAGACCCAGTACTTC.

Regarding this clonotype: At one of its ends the junction is not consistent with the germline gene, which may arise from a read error. The rearrangement uses TRBV7-2 and TRBJ2-7; maybe TRBD2 (5 bases). Germline V gene data show CDR1 as SGHTA and CDR2 as FQGNSA. The CDR3 sequence is 14 residues long. CDR3 bases: TGTGCCAGCAGCTTAGAGGGCGGGTCCTCCGAGCAGTACTTC. Protein sequence: CASSLEGGSSEQYF.

V usage is TRBV29-1 and J usage is TRBJ2-6; 9 nucleotides agree with TRBD2. Germline loops: CDR1 SQVTM, CDR2 ANQGSEA. This CDR3 region has 15 residues. The V gene end was trimmed by 7 bases and the J gene end by 2 bases; junction bases not matched to a gene: 6. This chain's CDR3 is CSATAGGAGANVLTF. The DNA of the CDR3 is TGCAGCGCAACCGCGGGGGGGGCTGGGGCCAACGTCCTGACTTTC.

Details on this clonotype: A junction end diverges from the germline sequence, so it may reflect a read error. The chain joins TRBV7-8 to TRBJ2-1; 15 bases fit TRBD2. The CDR3 consists of 17 residues. CDR1 and CDR2 from the germline V gene are SGHVS and FQNEAQ. The CDR3 DNA sequence: TGTGCCAGCAGCTCGGGACTAGCGGGGGGCGGGTACAGTGAGCAGTTCTTC. This encodes CASSSGLAGGGYSEQFF. Complete variable domain (other parts from reference TRBV7-8 and TRBJ2-1): GAGVSQSPRYKVAKRGQDVALRCDPISGHVSLFWYQQALGQGPEFLTYFQNEAQLDKSGLPSDRFFAERPEGSVSTLKIQRTQQEDSAVYLCASSSGLAGGGYSEQFFGPGTRLTVL.

CDR3 coding DNA: TGTGCCAGCACCACAACCCTGGGGGTGGACGGCTACACCTTC. It encodes CASTTTLGVDGYTF. The chain joins TRBV7-9 to TRBJ1-2, with a possible D match to TRBD1 (5 bases). The CDR3 length is 14 residues. Trimming cost V 7 bases and J 8 bases, with 20 bases left between them. The germline gives CDR1 SEHNR, CDR2 FQNEAQ (reference sequence).

The chain has TRBV5-1 and TRBJ1-4; TRBD1 matches at 7 bases. In germline, CDR1 is SGHRS, CDR2 YFSETQ. V trimming: 1 base; J trimming: 0 bases; junction bases outside the gene matches: 0. The CDR3 spans 15 residues. The CDR3 reads CASSLQGATNEKLFF. CDR3 sequence (DNA): TGCGCCAGCAGCTTGCAGGGGGCAACTAATGAAAAACTGTTTTTT.

This clonotype came up a few times. The rearrangement uses TRBV7-7 and TRBJ2-7; D is unresolved. The V gene's germline CDR1 is SSHAT and CDR2 FNYEAQ (reference sequence). Between the trimmed V and J ends, which lost 2 bases and 3 bases, there was a span of 8 bases. This CDR3 spans 13 amino acids. The chain's CDR3 is CASSLTTDYEQYF. CDR3 bases: TGTGCCAGCAGCTTAACCACAGACTACGAGCAGTACTTC.

J is TRBJ2-2 and V is TRBV7-2; 7 bases map to TRBD2. The CDR3 spans 16 residues. Germline CDR1 is SGHTA and CDR2 is FQGNSA. The junction had 10 bases not matched to a gene; V was cut back by 5 bases and J by 4 bases. This CDR3 is CASSPRTRTGTGELFF. CDR3 sequence (DNA): TGTGCCAGCAGCCCTCGGACTAGAACGGGCACCGGGGAGCTGTTTTTT.

CDR3 nucleotides: TGTGCCAGCAGCTTACTCTGGGGAGGGGGGACTGAAGCTTTCTTT. Its protein is CASSLLWGGGTEAFF. The chain uses TRBV7-9 and TRBJ1-1; D is perhaps TRBD1 (6 bases). The CDR3 is 15 residues long. CDR1 and CDR2 from the germline V gene are SEHNR and FQNEAQ (reference sequence). V dropped 2 bases and J dropped 5 bases, with 15 bases sitting between them.

V gene TRBV7-9 combines with J gene TRBJ2-1; D gene ambiguous. Germline CDR1 reads SEHNR; CDR2 reads FQNEAQ (reference sequence). V shed 1 base and J shed 16 bases, with 11 bases lying between them. The CDR3 runs to 11 residues. The CDR3 DNA follows: TGTGCCAGCAGCTTAGGGTCAGGCGAATTCTTC. It specifies CASSLGSGEFF.

The chain joins TRBV5-6 to TRBJ2-5; TRBD2 is a possible D gene (7 bases). This CDR3 is 13 amino acids long. Trimming took 0 bases from V and 7 from J, leaving 10 bases between them. Germline V gene sequence: CDR1 SGHDT, CDR2 YYEEEE. The CDR3 here is CASSLGGGATQYF. The CDR3 region has the DNA TGTGCCAGCAGCTTGGGAGGGGGGGCGACCCAGTACTTC.

The CDR3 DNA reads TGCAGTGCTAGAGATCTCGGACAGGGGGCAGGCTATGGCTACACCTTC. Its translation: CSARDLGQGAGYGYTF. The chain recombines TRBV20-1 with TRBJ1-2; 11 positions agree with TRBD1. The CDR3 runs to 16 residues. Germline CDR1 is DFQATT and CDR2 is SNEGSKA (reference sequence). V shed 0 bases, J shed 4 bases, and the junction held 7 bases outside the gene matches.

This chain joins TRBV12-5 and TRBJ2-7; TRBD2 is a possible D gene (6 bases). Germline values: CDR1 LGHNT, CDR2 FRNRAP. Trimming took 0 bases from V and 3 from J, leaving 15 bases between them. The CDR3 has 16 amino acids. CDR3: CASGLVLAGLYYEQYF. Here the CDR3 DNA reads TGTGCTAGTGGTTTGGTACTGGCGGGGCTTTACTACGAGCAGTACTTC.

This chain connects TRBV20-1 to TRBJ1-1; 11 bases align to TRBD1. The V gene end was trimmed by 6 bases and the J gene end by 3 bases; junction bases not matched to a gene: 9. Germline CDR1 DFQATT, CDR2 SNEGSKA (reference sequence). The CDR3 totals 15 residues. In nucleotides, the CDR3 is TGCAGTGCCCCCGGGGACAGGGGGGCGGACACTGAAGCTTTCTTT. Amino acids: CSAPGDRGADTEAFF.

The chain recombines TRBV5-1 with TRBJ2-5; D perhaps matches TRBD1 (5 bases). This CDR3 has 15 amino acids. V was trimmed by 3 bases and J by 1 base, leaving 13 bases between them. Germline V lookup: CDR1 SGHRS, CDR2 YFSETQ. DNA for the CDR3: TGCGCCAGCAGCTCGTCCAGGGAAGTCCAAGAGACCCAGTACTTC. Its protein product is CASSSSREVQETQYF.

As DNA, the CDR3 is TGTGCCAGCGGGCCCGGCGGGGAGCTGTTTTTT. Amino acids: CASGPGGELFF. The rearrangement links TRBV6-1 to TRBJ2-2, with D unclear. The germline gives CDR1 MNHNS, CDR2 SASEGT. The CDR3 extends over 11 amino acids. V dropped 8 bases and J dropped 7 bases, with 8 bases sitting between them.

The gene calls are TRBV7-9 and TRBJ1-4; D perhaps matches TRBD1 (6 bases). CDR1 and CDR2 from the germline V gene are SEHNR and FQNEAQ (reference sequence). The germline V and J ends were trimmed by 4 bases and 7 bases, with 16 bases remaining between them. This CDR3 spans 15 amino acids. CDR3 nucleotide sequence: TGTGCCAGCAGCTCAAACGACAGGTTGGGTGAAAAACTGTTTTTT. Amino acids: CASSSNDRLGEKLFF.

This rearrangement joins TRBV19 to TRBJ1-2; 8 bases match TRBD1. The CDR3 consists of 14 residues. With 6 bases clipped from V and 4 bases from J, the junction kept 7 bases outside the gene matches. Germline CDR1 LNHDA, CDR2 SQIVND (reference sequence). The CDR3 region is CASSWGTGSYGYTF. The CDR3 DNA sequence: TGTGCCAGTAGCTGGGGGACAGGATCCTATGGCTACACCTTC.

The chain recombines TRBV18 with TRBJ1-1, with TRBD1 matching over 7 bases. Trimming took 4 bases from V and 2 from J; bases not matched to a gene: 4. Germline CDR1 reads KGHSH; CDR2 reads LQKENI. The CDR3 length is 14 residues. CDR3 loop: CASSRRDSNTEAFF. The DNA of the CDR3 is TGTGCCAGCTCACGCCGGGACAGCAACACTGAAGCTTTCTTT. Full variable domain (missing parts from reference TRBV18 and TRBJ1-1): NAGVMQNPRHLVRRRGQEARLRCSPMKGHSHVYWYRQLPEEGLKFMVYLQKENIIDESGMPKERFSAEFPKEGPSILRIQQVVRGDSAAYFCASSRRDSNTEAFFGQGTRLTVV.

The V call is TRBV3-1, the J call TRBJ1-2; unclear D gene. The germline V gene has CDR1 LGHDT and CDR2 YNNKEL (reference sequence). The V gene lost 3 bases and the J gene lost 8 bases, with 13 bases spanning the gap. The CDR3 runs to 13 residues. The CDR3 DNA follows: TGTGCCAGCAGCCATCCCTCTGGAGGAGGCTACACCTTC. Its translation: CASSHPSGGGYTF.

The chain recombines TRBV15 with TRBJ2-1; D is uncertain. Germline lookup yields CDR1 LNHNV and CDR2 YYDKDF (reference sequence). V gave up 5 bases and J gave up 4 bases, with 9 bases separating them. This CDR3 region has 13 residues. The CDR3 bases are TGTGCCACCAGCCCTGACGGTTACAATGAGCAGTTCTTC. Translation: CATSPDGYNEQFF.

The chain combines TRBV30 with TRBJ2-1, with no clear D. Trimming took off 1 base at V and 5 bases at J, with 15 bases between the two ends. The germline V gene encodes CDR1 GTSNPN and CDR2 SVGIG (reference sequence). The CDR3 runs 15 residues. The chain's CDR3 is CAWSEGETAHNEQFF. The DNA of the CDR3 is TGTGCCTGGAGTGAAGGAGAGACGGCCCACAATGAGCAGTTCTTC.

The V call is TRBV10-1, the J call TRBJ1-6, with D tentatively TRBD1 (6 bases). CDR1 WNHNN and CDR2 SYGVQD come from the germline V gene (reference sequence). The V end was cut by 4 bases, the J end by 10 bases, with 14 bases between. CDR3 size: 14 residues. CDR3 protein: CASSGSGAGSPLHF. The CDR3 bases are TGCGCCAGCAGTGGATCAGGGGCCGGGTCACCCCTCCACTTT.